These 22 T cell receptor beta chains came from one sample sequenced in a study of persistence of HIV-infected CD4 T cells. The libraries were made with immunoSEQ version 4 in survey mode. Produced via immunoSEQ multiplex PCR; TCRdb's table is partial and in-frame only. This table holds some 31,000 clones, 80% to 90% found once. Cells were stimulated with CMV-infected fibroblast lysates at roughly 10 ug/mL. Memory cells lacking CD40L and CD69 with high CD45RO were sorted. Their target antigens are unknown. The material was CD4+ T cells sorted from PBMCs after roughly 19-hour stimulation, obtained from a patient who received antiretroviral therapy. Receptors originate from an adult man with HIV who was CMV-seropositive.

This chain uses TRBV29-1 with TRBJ2-3; perhaps TRBD1 as D (5 bases). Germline loops: CDR1 SQVTM, CDR2 ANQGSEA. CDR3 length: 13 amino acids. Trimming pared 2 bases from V and 0 bases from J, leaving 6 bases between. The CDR3 protein is CSVEQGSTDTQYF. CDR3 DNA: TGCAGCGTTGAACAGGGCAGCACAGATACGCAGTATTTT.

The chain carries TRBV5-1 and TRBJ2-3; D is possibly TRBD1 or TRBD2 (5 bases each). The germline gives CDR1 SGHRS, CDR2 YFSETQ. The germline V and J ends were trimmed by 4 bases and 2 bases, with 11 bases remaining between them. CDR3 length: 14 amino acids. CDR3 bases: TGCGCCAGCAGCCGGGGCCACTCCACAGATACGCAGTATTTT. Its protein is CASSRGHSTDTQYF. The whole variable domain, filled in from reference TRBV5-1 and TRBJ2-3, reads KAGVTQTPRYLIKTRGQQVTLSCSPISGHRSVSWYQQTPGQGLQFLFEYFSETQRNKGNFPGRFSGRQFSNSRSEMNVSTLELGDSALYLCASSRGHSTDTQYFGPGTRLTVL.

V is TRBV5-1 and J is TRBJ1-1, with D possibly being TRBD1 (6 bases). Germline assignment: CDR1 SGHRS and CDR2 YFSETQ. Deletions cut 2 bases from V and 1 base from J, with 12 bases between. There are 15 residues in the CDR3. The CDR3 DNA sequence: TGCGCCAGCAGCTTCTGGACAGTTCCGAACACTGAAGCTTTCTTT. Amino acids: CASSFWTVPNTEAFF.

The genes are TRBV7-8 and TRBJ2-5; a possible D gene is TRBD2 (5 bases). Trimming removed 1 base at V and 9 bases at J, with 21 bases between. The CDR3 runs 16 residues. The germline CDR1 and CDR2 sequences are SGHVS and FQNEAQ. The CDR3 bases are TGTGCCAGCAGCTTAGTGTTGGGAGCCCTCCGGAACCCCCAGTACTTC. Its translation: CASSLVLGALRNPQYF.

This clone was seen only once. The chain recombines TRBV7-9 with TRBJ1-2; 10 bases are a match to TRBD1. The length of the CDR3 is 13 residues. Germline CDR1 reads SEHNR; CDR2 reads FQNEAQ (reference sequence). Trimming at V came to 5 bases and at J to 7 bases, leaving 4 bases not matched to a gene. In DNA form, the CDR3 reads TGTGCCAGCAGCAGTGACAGGGGGCTTGGCTACACCTTC. Amino acids: CASSSDRGLGYTF.

The V call is TRBV25-1, the J call TRBJ1-2; D gene uncertain. The CDR3 has 12 amino acids. CDR1 is MGHDK, CDR2 SYGVNS, per germline. V was clipped by 6 bases and J by 8 bases, with 13 bases between them. The CDR3 coding sequence is TGTGCCAGCAGCTCCCACCTGGGGGGCTACACCTTC. Amino acid sequence: CASSSHLGGYTF.

V and J are TRBV2 and TRBJ1-1; tentative D call: TRBD1 (6 bases). Germline V gene lookup returns CDR1 SNHLY and CDR2 FYNNEI. V lost 6 bases to trimming and J lost 9 bases, with 20 bases between them. The CDR3 has 14 residues. CDR3 nucleotides: TGTGCCAGCAGGCGGGAGATCCGGACAGATCAAGCTTTCTTT. It is translated as CASRREIRTDQAFF.

This clone showed up just once. The chain carries TRBV3-1 (or the pseudogene TRBV3-2) and TRBJ1-1; TRBD1 matches 12 bases. The CDR3 contains 17 residues. V was pared by 1 base and J by 7 bases, with 10 bases of the junction left unmatched. Germline V gene data show CDR1 as LGHDT and CDR2 as YNNKEL (reference sequence). The DNA for the CDR3 is TGTGCCAGCAGCCAAGTTAGGACCGGGACAGGGGGCGATGAAGCTTTCTTT. This codes for CASSQVRTGTGGDEAFF.

V and J are TRBV18 and TRBJ2-3, with 7 bases fitting TRBD1. Germline CDR1 and CDR2: KGHSH and LQKENI. The CDR3 runs 15 residues. Unmatched junction bases numbered 4, after V lost 3 bases and J lost 1 base. In nucleotides, the CDR3 is TGTGCCAGCTCACCCCGGGACAGAGGCACAGATACGCAGTATTTT. It specifies CASSPRDRGTDTQYF.

This clone was recorded only once. The V call is TRBV5-6, the J call TRBJ1-5; possibly TRBD1 for D (5 bases). This CDR3 comprises 15 residues. V was cut by 4 bases and J by 2 bases, with 13 bases left in between. Germline V gene sequence: CDR1 SGHDT, CDR2 YYEEEE. In DNA, the CDR3 is TGTGCCAGCAGCCTCTTTGACAGAGGCAATCAGCCCCAGCATTTT. This gives the protein CASSLFDRGNQPQHF.

For the CDR3, the DNA is TGTGCCAGCAGCACCCGGGACAACCTCAATGAGCAGTTCTTC. Its translation is CASSTRDNLNEQFF. V gene TRBV9 combines with J gene TRBJ2-1; D might be TRBD1 (6 bases). The CDR3 is made up of 14 amino acids. Trimming left V 4 bases short and J 6 bases short, with 14 bases between. Germline V CDR1 and CDR2: SGDLS, YYNGEE.

V gene TRBV21-1 combines with J gene TRBJ1-5; the table calls TRBD1, which could not be checked here. TRBV21-1 is flagged as a pseudogene. This CDR3 has 16 amino acids. CDR3 bases: TGTGCCAGCAGCAAAGGACTTACAGGGATCGGCCAGCCCCAGCATTTT. This gives the protein CASSKGLTGIGQPQHF.

V usage is TRBV21-1 and J usage is TRBJ1-2. TRBV21-1 is a listed pseudogene. This CDR3 region has 13 residues. In nucleotides, the CDR3 is TGTGCCAGCAGCAAAGGCTCCCACTATGGCTACACCTTC. Translation: CASSKGSHYGYTF.

This clone has a handful of counts. The chain uses TRBV6-5 and TRBJ1-1; 7 nucleotides line up with TRBD1. This CDR3 spans 13 amino acids. V dropped 6 bases and J dropped 3; count of bases not matched to a gene: 4. Germline-derived CDR1 and CDR2 are MNHEY and SVGAGI. CDR3 bases: TGTGCCAGCAGAACGGGACAGTACACTGAAGCTTTCTTT. It codes for CASRTGQYTEAFF.

The chain combines TRBV6-2 or TRBV6-3 with TRBJ2-7; 9 bases map to TRBD1. CDR1 MNHEY and CDR2 SVGEGT come from the germline V gene. The CDR3 is 15 amino acids. The ends lost 0 bases at V and 7 bases at J; junction bases unmatched: 7. CDR3 nucleotides: TGTGCCAGCAGTTACTCTGAACAGGGGGCGAGTGAGCAGTACTTC. This sequence encodes CASSYSEQGASEQYF.

The chain employs TRBV10-3 and TRBJ1-1; the D gene is possibly TRBD1 (6 bases). The CDR3 extends over 16 amino acids. The ends were cut back, 4 bases at V and 5 bases at J, with 20 bases in the middle. Germline values: CDR1 ENHRY, CDR2 SYGVKD. The DNA for the CDR3 is TGTGCCATCAGTGCGAGGGGGGCAGGGAGAGATACTGAAGCTTTCTTT. Translating it yields CAISARGAGRDTEAFF.

V usage is TRBV9 and J usage is TRBJ2-3; D not certain. V was shortened by 3 bases and J by 3 bases, with 5 bases between the two germline ends. Per the germline V gene, CDR1 is SGDLS and CDR2 is YYNGEE. This CDR3 has 12 amino acids. As DNA, the CDR3 is TGTGCCAGCAGCGGACCAACAGATACGCAGTATTTT. Its protein is CASSGPTDTQYF.

The chain uses TRBV28 and TRBJ2-7, with a possible D match to TRBD1 (6 bases). This CDR3 contains 14 residues. Germline assignment: CDR1 MDHEN and CDR2 SYDVKM. V was pared by 6 bases and J by 2 bases, with 14 bases between. DNA for the CDR3: TGTGCCAGCAGGGATGGACAGAAACCCTACGAGCAGTACTTC. Translated: CASRDGQKPYEQYF.

This CDR3 reads CASSLDRGGTYEQYF. Written as DNA, the CDR3 is TGTGCCAGCAGCTTGGACAGGGGGGGGACCTACGAGCAGTACTTC. V usage is TRBV11-1 and J usage is TRBJ2-7; 10 bases agree with TRBD1. The germline V gene has CDR1 SGHAT and CDR2 FQDESV (reference sequence). V dropped 3 bases and J dropped 2; count of bases not matched to a gene: 4. The CDR3 length is 15 residues.

CDR3 sequence: CASSTGATDTQYF. CDR3 bases: TGTGCCAGTAGTACAGGGGCCACAGATACGCAGTATTTT. V and J are TRBV19 and TRBJ2-3; a weak D match, TRBD1 (6 bases). The V end was cut by 4 bases, the J end by 2 bases, with 7 bases between. Germline V gene data show CDR1 as LNHDA and CDR2 as SQIVND (reference sequence). The CDR3 has 13 residues. Together with reference TRBV19 and TRBJ2-3, the CDR3 gives the full variable domain: DGGITQSPKYLFRKEGQNVTLSCEQNLNHDAMYWYRQDPGQGLRLIYYSQIVNDFQKGDIAEGYSVSREKKESFPLTVTSAQKNPTAFYLCASSTGATDTQYFGPGTRLTVL.

The V gene is TRBV4-2, the J gene TRBJ1-2; D remains unclear. CDR3 length: 12 residues. Germline-derived CDR1 and CDR2 are LGHNA and YNFKEQ. V dropped 4 bases and J dropped 5 bases, with 8 bases sitting between them. CDR3 bases: TGTGCCAGCAGCCCGAAAGGGTATGGCTACACCTTC. This encodes CASSPKGYGYTF.

The genes are TRBV18 and TRBJ2-7; 9 bases are shared with TRBD1. Germline V CDR1 and CDR2: KGHSH, LQKENI. The CDR3 has 15 residues. Losses at the gene ends were 3 bases for V and 5 bases for J; bases not matched to a gene: 8. The CDR3 coding sequence is TGTGCCAGCTCACCCCCGGGACAGGGTATCCACGAGCAGTACTTC. This gives the protein CASSPPGQGIHEQYF.